This TCR beta chain derives from a study of Ad26.COV2.S vaccination and SARS-CoV-2 variants. General study findings and limits: Vaccine recipients surpassed placebo recipients in spike-specific TCR breadth. Vaccinees reportedly had broad spike-specific CD8+ and CD4+ T cell responses. From the TCR breadth and depth analyses, total T cell responses may have been underestimated.

The repertoire was sequenced with immunoSEQ multiplex PCR; TCRdb's copy has only in-frame clones and lacks some. The sample holds over 85,000 clones; 80% are singletons and the top ten take 15% to 20%. This clone was picked up a small number of times. Its cognate antigen is unknown. Trimming shortened V by 2 bases and J by 6 bases, and 11 bases separated the two germline ends. The germline CDR1 and CDR2 sequences are KGHSH and LQKENI. This CDR3 contains 14 residues. The TCR comes from a human donor who had recovered from COVID-19. The sample was peripheral blood, taken after recovery from COVID-19. The chain couples TRBV18 to TRBJ2-1; the D gene could be TRBD1 or TRBD2 (5 bases each). CDR3 coding DNA: TGTGCCAGCTCACCATTGCCGGGGCTCAATGAGCAGTTCTTC. Its translation: CASSPLPGLNEQFF.